Listed below are T cell receptor beta chains from one sample, sequenced in a study of shared clonotypes between healthy human individuals. Profiled with immunoSEQ multiplex PCR; TCRdb holds only in-frame clones, not every one. The sample consists of 650,000 to 800,000 clones, 72% of them appearing once. The material sequenced was memory CD4+ T cells sorted from blood. These receptors came from a woman younger than 45 in good health. Both conserved end residues are part of each CDR3. The order of the fields is CDR3 protein, CDR3 DNA, V gene, D gene, J gene, clone size. A D gene is named only where the DNA matches it firmly. Clone size is stated in some rows and not others, as once, few, many or a class when expanded.

CDR3 protein: CASSLVSSNQPQHF
CDR3 DNA: TGTGCCAGCAGCTTAGTAAGTAGCAATCAGCCCCAGCATTTT
V gene: TRBV7-8
D gene: .
J gene: TRBJ1-5
clone size: .

CDR3 protein: CASSLGAGAYEQYF
CDR3 DNA: TGCGCCAGCAGCTTGGGGGCAGGGGCCTACGAGCAGTACTTC
V gene: TRBV5-1
D gene: .
J gene: TRBJ2-7
clone size: .

CDR3 protein: CASSPTADRELFF
CDR3 DNA: TGTGCCAGCTCACCTACCGCGGACCGAGAGCTGTTTTTT
V gene: TRBV18
D gene: .
J gene: TRBJ2-2
clone size: .

CDR3 protein: CASSPSGGGGYTF
CDR3 DNA: TGTGCCAGCAGCCCCTCTGGGGGGGGCGGCTACACCTTC
V gene: TRBV27
D gene: .
J gene: TRBJ1-2
clone size: few

CDR3 protein: CASSLDRQGPNEKLFF
CDR3 DNA: TGCGCCAGCAGCTTGGATAGACAGGGTCCTAATGAAAAACTGTTTTTT
V gene: TRBV5-1
D gene: TRBD1
J gene: TRBJ1-4
clone size: .

CDR3 protein: CASRGPGQGASEQFF
CDR3 DNA: TGTGCCAGCAGGGGGCCGGGACAGGGGGCAAGTGAGCAGTTCTTC
V gene: TRBV27
D gene: TRBD1
J gene: TRBJ2-1
clone size: .

CDR3 protein: CASSFGYTDTQYF
CDR3 DNA: TGCGCCAGCAGCTTTGGGTACACAGATACGCAGTATTTT
V gene: TRBV5-1
D gene: .
J gene: TRBJ2-3
clone size: .

CDR3 protein: CASSSISEGLGTDTQYF
CDR3 DNA: TGTGCCAGCAGTTCGATTTCGGAGGGGCTGGGCACAGATACGCAGTATTTT
V gene: TRBV28
D gene: .
J gene: TRBJ2-3
clone size: few

CDR3 protein: CASSRPREVRAFF
CDR3 DNA: TGTGCCAGCAGCCGTCCGCGGGAGGTGCGCGCTTTCTTT
V gene: TRBV7-8
D gene: .
J gene: TRBJ1-1
clone size: few

CDR3 protein: CASTMDRGRGHEQYF
CDR3 DNA: TGTGCCAGCACCATGGACAGGGGGCGCGGCCACGAGCAGTACTTC
V gene: TRBV28
D gene: TRBD1
J gene: TRBJ2-7
clone size: .

CDR3 protein: CASSPDREGEQYF
CDR3 DNA: TGTGCCAGCAGCCCCGACAGGGAGGGCGAGCAGTACTTC
V gene: TRBV7-7
D gene: .
J gene: TRBJ2-7
clone size: .

CDR3 protein: CASSLARGSSYGYTF
CDR3 DNA: TGTGCCAGCAGCTTGGCCCGGGGGAGTTCCTATGGCTACACCTTC
V gene: TRBV5-5
D gene: .
J gene: TRBJ1-2
clone size: .

CDR3 protein: CASRRPTGYEQYF
CDR3 DNA: TGTGCCAGCAGGCGCCCAACAGGCTACGAGCAGTACTTC
V gene: TRBV28
D gene: .
J gene: TRBJ2-7
clone size: many

CDR3 protein: CSVGVGGSNQPQHF
CDR3 DNA: TGCAGCGTTGGGGTTGGTGGTAGCAATCAGCCCCAGCATTTT
V gene: TRBV29-1
D gene: .
J gene: TRBJ1-5
clone size: .

CDR3 protein: CSLSGRAVSVLYNEQFF
CDR3 DNA: TGCAGCCTCAGCGGGAGGGCCGTCTCTGTACTGTACAATGAGCAGTTCTTC
V gene: TRBV29-1
D gene: TRBD2
J gene: TRBJ2-1
clone size: .

CDR3 protein: CASTTSGTGDGETQYF
CDR3 DNA: TGTGCCAGCACCACATCCGGGACAGGGGATGGGGAGACCCAGTACTTC
V gene: TRBV6-6
D gene: TRBD1
J gene: TRBJ2-5
clone size: few

CDR3 protein: CSARQDEKLFF
CDR3 DNA: TGCAGCGCGAGACAGGATGAAAAACTGTTTTTT
V gene: TRBV29-1
D gene: .
J gene: TRBJ1-4
clone size: .

CDR3 protein: CASSSGGGFETQYF
CDR3 DNA: TGTGCCAGCAGTTCTGGTGGGGGATTCGAGACCCAGTACTTC
V gene: TRBV28
D gene: .
J gene: TRBJ2-5
clone size: .

CDR3 protein: CASMPGGGYEQYF
CDR3 DNA: TGCGCCAGCATGCCGGGAGGGGGCTACGAGCAGTACTTC
V gene: TRBV10-2
D gene: TRBD2
J gene: TRBJ2-7
clone size: many

CDR3 protein: CASSEALGRVTGNTIYF
CDR3 DNA: TGTGCCAGCAGTGAAGCGTTGGGCAGGGTCACTGGAAACACCATATATTTT
V gene: TRBV6-1
D gene: .
J gene: TRBJ1-3
clone size: .

CDR3 protein: CASSLQGQGTEAFF
CDR3 DNA: TGTGCCAGCAGCTTACAGGGACAGGGCACTGAAGCTTTCTTT
V gene: TRBV7-6
D gene: TRBD1
J gene: TRBJ1-1
clone size: .

CDR3 protein: CASSLYLVDTEAFF
CDR3 DNA: TGTGCCAGCAGCTTGTACCTGGTTGATACTGAAGCTTTCTTT
V gene: TRBV5-4
D gene: .
J gene: TRBJ1-1
clone size: .

CDR3 protein: CASSLLQAETQYF
CDR3 DNA: TGCGCCAGCAGCCTACTACAGGCGGAGACCCAGTACTTC
V gene: TRBV4-1
D gene: .
J gene: TRBJ2-5
clone size: .

CDR3 protein: CASSQQDLRFF
CDR3 DNA: TGTGCCAGCAGTCAACAGGATTTACGGTTCTTC
V gene: TRBV7-9
D gene: .
J gene: TRBJ2-1
clone size: many

CDR3 protein: CASSRSSLQNTEAFF
CDR3 DNA: TGTGCCAGTAGTCGGTCCTCGCTCCAGAACACTGAAGCTTTCTTT
V gene: TRBV19
D gene: .
J gene: TRBJ1-1
clone size: few

CDR3 protein: CASSLERTTSYEQYF
CDR3 DNA: TGTGCCAGCAGCTTAGAGCGGACTACCAGTTACGAGCAGTACTTC
V gene: TRBV7-9
D gene: .
J gene: TRBJ2-7
clone size: .

CDR3 protein: CASKPTWDQPQHF
CDR3 DNA: TGTGCCAGCAAACCAACTTGGGATCAGCCCCAGCATTTT
V gene: TRBV6-1
D gene: .
J gene: TRBJ1-5
clone size: few

CDR3 protein: CASSENQGARYGYTF
CDR3 DNA: TGTGCCAGCAGTGAGAACCAGGGGGCGCGTTATGGCTACACCTTC
V gene: TRBV25-1
D gene: TRBD1
J gene: TRBJ1-2
clone size: .

CDR3 protein: CASSLQLAGNTGELFF
CDR3 DNA: TGTGCCAGCAGCTTACAACTAGCGGGAAACACCGGGGAGCTGTTTTTT
V gene: TRBV7-2
D gene: TRBD2
J gene: TRBJ2-2
clone size: few

CDR3 protein: CASSPRTTSATYEQYF
CDR3 DNA: TGTGCCAGCTCACCACGAACGACTAGCGCAACCTACGAGCAGTACTTC
V gene: TRBV18
D gene: TRBD2
J gene: TRBJ2-7
clone size: .

CDR3 protein: CASSLVFQGADTQYF
CDR3 DNA: TGTGCCAGCAGTTTAGTGTTCCAGGGCGCAGATACGCAGTATTTT
V gene: TRBV28
D gene: .
J gene: TRBJ2-3
clone size: .

CDR3 protein: CASSLPNRAMNTEAFF
CDR3 DNA: TGTGCCAGCAGCTTACCTAACAGGGCGATGAACACTGAAGCTTTCTTT
V gene: TRBV7-2
D gene: .
J gene: TRBJ1-1
clone size: .

CDR3 protein: CASGYDADTQYF
CDR3 DNA: TGTGCCAGCGGGTACGATGCAGATACGCAGTATTTT
V gene: TRBV7-9
D gene: .
J gene: TRBJ2-3
clone size: .

CDR3 protein: CASSFGSGAVYEQYF
CDR3 DNA: TGTGCCAGCAGTTTCGGGTCGGGAGCAGTCTACGAGCAGTACTTC
V gene: TRBV28
D gene: .
J gene: TRBJ2-7
clone size: once

CDR3 protein: CASSLRPNVDTQYF
CDR3 DNA: TGTGCCAGCAGCTTAAGACCTAATGTGGATACGCAGTATTTT
V gene: TRBV7-2
D gene: .
J gene: TRBJ2-3
clone size: .

CDR3 protein: CASSSSRGSHEQYF
CDR3 DNA: TGTGCCAGCAGCTCGTCAAGAGGTTCTCACGAGCAGTACTTC
V gene: TRBV28
D gene: .
J gene: TRBJ2-7
clone size: .

CDR3 protein: CASSQGARAKNIQYF
CDR3 DNA: TGTGCCAGCAGCCAAGGGGCGCGGGCCAAAAACATTCAGTACTTC
V gene: TRBV28
D gene: .
J gene: TRBJ2-4
clone size: .

CDR3 protein: CASASRYSYEQYF
CDR3 DNA: TGTGCCAGCGCTAGCCGCTACTCCTACGAGCAGTACTTC
V gene: TRBV27
D gene: .
J gene: TRBJ2-7
clone size: few

CDR3 protein: CASSPTGGGNQPQHF
CDR3 DNA: TGTGCCAGCAGTCCGACAGGAGGGGGGAATCAGCCCCAGCATTTT
V gene: TRBV28
D gene: .
J gene: TRBJ1-5
clone size: .

CDR3 protein: CASRRTPGGASPGANVLTF
CDR3 DNA: TGTGCCAGCAGACGAACCCCAGGGGGCGCGTCTCCTGGGGCCAACGTCCTGACTTTC
V gene: TRBV27
D gene: TRBD1
J gene: TRBJ2-6
clone size: .

CDR3 protein: CASSKTWGESQYF
CDR3 DNA: TGTGCCAGCAGCAAGACTTGGGGAGAGTCCCAGTACTTC
V gene: TRBV6-5
D gene: .
J gene: TRBJ2-5
clone size: .

CDR3 protein: CASSVSGISEQYF
CDR3 DNA: TGTGCCAGCTCAGTTAGCGGGATATCCGAGCAGTACTTC
V gene: TRBV18
D gene: TRBD2
J gene: TRBJ2-7
clone size: once

CDR3 protein: CASSQGGTGGSGNTIYF
CDR3 DNA: TGCGCCAGCAGCCAAGGTGGGACAGGAGGCTCTGGAAACACCATATATTTT
V gene: TRBV4-1
D gene: TRBD1
J gene: TRBJ1-3
clone size: .

CDR3 protein: CASSLFGSSGDTQYF
CDR3 DNA: TGTGCCAGCAGTTTATTCGGGAGTAGTGGAGATACGCAGTATTTT
V gene: TRBV28
D gene: .
J gene: TRBJ2-3
clone size: few

CDR3 protein: CASSIGDLHEQFF
CDR3 DNA: TGTGCCAGTAGTATAGGGGATTTGCATGAGCAGTTCTTC
V gene: TRBV19
D gene: .
J gene: TRBJ2-1
clone size: few

CDR3 protein: CATSQGNQPQHF
CDR3 DNA: TGTGCCACCTCACAGGGCAATCAGCCCCAGCATTTT
V gene: TRBV10-3
D gene: .
J gene: TRBJ1-5
clone size: few

CDR3 protein: CASRWSLGTEAFF
CDR3 DNA: TGCGCCAGCAGGTGGTCCCTAGGGACTGAAGCTTTCTTT
V gene: TRBV5-1
D gene: .
J gene: TRBJ1-1
clone size: .

CDR3 protein: CASSLTSSWDVGEQFF
CDR3 DNA: TGTGCCAGCAGTTTAACTAGCTCTTGGGATGTCGGTGAGCAGTTCTTC
V gene: TRBV28
D gene: .
J gene: TRBJ2-1
clone size: .

CDR3 protein: CASSSGGHTHGNTIYF
CDR3 DNA: TGTGCCAGCAGTTCGGGGGGACATACACATGGAAACACCATATATTTT
V gene: TRBV28
D gene: .
J gene: TRBJ1-3
clone size: .

CDR3 protein: CASSQGAGAPNEQFF
CDR3 DNA: TGCGCCAGCAGCCAAGGAGCGGGAGCCCCCAATGAGCAGTTCTTC
V gene: TRBV4-1
D gene: TRBD2
J gene: TRBJ2-1
clone size: .

CDR3 protein: CASSFWQGLSYEQYF
CDR3 DNA: TGTGCCAGCAGTTTCTGGCAGGGGCTCTCCTACGAGCAGTACTTC
V gene: TRBV28
D gene: .
J gene: TRBJ2-7
clone size: .

CDR3 protein: CASSLGRDEIRANEKLFF
CDR3 DNA: TGTGCCAGCAGCCTAGGGCGTGACGAGATCAGGGCTAATGAAAAACTGTTTTTT
V gene: TRBV7-9
D gene: .
J gene: TRBJ1-4
clone size: .